These 21 T cell receptor beta chains were sequenced from one sample in a study of Graves' ophthalmopathy and Graves' hyperthyroidism. TCR beta CDR3 regions were amplified from RNA transcripts. First-round RT-PCR used HTBI primers; second-round multiplex PCR followed. TCRdb reprocessed the multiplex PCR reads with MiXCR, giving one entry per CDR3 protein. Of around 660,000 distinct CDR3 sequences listed, approximately 39% are singletons. The sequencing sample was made of peripheral blood. The origin of the receptors is an adult man with Graves' ophthalmopathy.

This clonotype has just a few counts. The chain has TRBV7-6 and TRBJ1-1, with D perhaps matching TRBD1 (6 bases). The CDR3 totals 17 residues. Germline assignment: CDR1 SGHVS and CDR2 FNYEAQ. With 0 bases removed from V and 2 bases from J, the gap between germline ends came to 16 bases. Written as DNA, the CDR3 is TGTGCCAGCAGCTTAGCTACGGGCGGGGGGCACAACACTGAAGCTTTCTTT. It is translated as CASSLATGGGHNTEAFF. The whole variable domain, filled in from reference TRBV7-6 and TRBJ1-1, reads GAGVSQSPRYKVTKRGQDVALRCDPISGHVSLYWYRQALGQGPEFLTYFNYEAQQDKSGLPNDRFSAERPEGSISTLTIQRTEQRDSAMYRCASSLATGGGHNTEAFFGQGTRLTVV.

V and J are TRBV5-1 and TRBJ2-5; D call uncertain. Germline V gene data show CDR1 as SGHRS and CDR2 as YFSETQ. Trimming removed 2 bases at V and 5 bases at J, with 13 bases between. The length of the CDR3 is 14 residues. The CDR3 sequence: CASSFGPERETQYF. The CDR3 DNA reads TGCGCCAGCAGCTTCGGCCCTGAACGGGAGACCCAGTACTTC.

This clonotype was recorded many times. CDR3 nucleotide sequence: TGTGCCAGCAGCTTTTACCGGGACACCTCTGGGGCCAACGTCCTGACTTTC. This encodes CASSFYRDTSGANVLTF. V gene TRBV7-9 combines with J gene TRBJ2-6; possible D gene TRBD1, 6 bases. From germline, CDR1 is SEHNR and CDR2 FQNEAQ (reference sequence). Trimming shortened V by 3 bases and J by 0 bases, and 12 bases separated the two germline ends. CDR3 size: 17 residues.

This clonotype was seen repeatedly, ten times or more. The rearrangement joins TRBV6-1 to TRBJ1-2; 7 bases are shared with TRBD1. After removal of 6 bases from V and 4 bases from J, the junction contained 8 bases not matched to a gene. CDR1 is MNHNS and CDR2 is SASEGT in the germline V gene. The CDR3 spans 14 residues. CDR3 nucleotides: TGTGCCAGCAGCCCCGGGACAGAGGGCTATGGCTACACCTTC. Its translation is CASSPGTEGYGYTF.

This clonotype was recorded at least ten times. The V call is TRBV5-4, the J call TRBJ2-7; D is uncertain. This CDR3 comprises 15 residues. Germline V gene lookup returns CDR1 SGHNT and CDR2 YYREEE (reference sequence). V was trimmed by 1 base and J by 1 base, leaving 12 bases between them. The CDR3 DNA sequence: TGTGCCAGCAGCTTGCTCGGCGGCAGATCCTACGAGCAGTACTTC. It yields the protein CASSLLGGRSYEQYF.

Ten or more counts support this clonotype. V gene TRBV9 combines with J gene TRBJ1-2; D perhaps matches TRBD1 (5 bases). Germline V CDR1 and CDR2: SGDLS, YYNGEE. The CDR3 extends over 14 amino acids. V lost 0 bases and J lost 6, with 12 bases in between. The CDR3 bases are TGTGCCAGCAGCGTAGGGTCAGGGAGTGATGGCTACACCTTC. Its translation: CASSVGSGSDGYTF.

As DNA, the CDR3 is TGTGCCAGCAGCTCCACCGGGACCCTCGCGGGGGAGGGGGAGCTGTTTTTT. Its translation: CASSSTGTLAGEGELFF. This chain joins TRBV7-3 and TRBJ2-2, with TRBD2 matching over 7 bases. Trimming at V came to 4 bases and at J to 8 bases, leaving 16 bases not matched to a gene. The germline gives CDR1 SGHTA, CDR2 FQGTGA. The CDR3 length is 17 residues. The complete variable domain, with remaining parts taken from reference TRBV7-3 and TRBJ2-2, reads GAGVSQTPSNKVTEKGKYVELRCDPISGHTALYWYRQSLGQGPEFLIYFQGTGAADDSGLPNDRFFAVRPEGSVSTLKIQRTERGDSAVYLCASSSTGTLAGEGELFFGEGSRLTVL.

The gene calls are TRBV12-3 or TRBV12-4 and TRBJ2-6; 11 positions agree with TRBD1. The CDR3 consists of 18 residues. V shed 5 bases, J shed 3 bases, and the junction held 9 bases outside the gene matches. Written as DNA, the CDR3 is TGTGCCAGCAGTACCGGGACAGGGGGTAAGGGTGGGGCCAACGTCCTGACTTTC. Translation: CASSTGTGGKGGANVLTF.

This clonotype appeared many times. V gene TRBV19 combines with J gene TRBJ2-5, with D uncertain. CDR1 LNHDA and CDR2 SQIVND come from the germline V gene (reference sequence). The CDR3 is 14 amino acids. V lost 10 bases, J lost 1 base, and 16 bases lay in between. CDR3 in DNA: TGTGCCACCTCCCTAGGCGCCGGCCAAGAGACCCAGTACTTC. Its translation: CATSLGAGQETQYF.

This clonotype was seen at least ten times. The chain has TRBV6-5 and TRBJ1-1, with 9 bases fitting TRBD1. The CDR3 has 13 residues. J lost 8 bases, V lost 6 bases, and 7 bases had no gene match. Germline V CDR1 and CDR2: MNHEY, SVGAGI. CDR3 in amino acids: CASSQRGTGEAFF. As DNA, the CDR3 is TGTGCCAGCAGCCAAAGGGGGACAGGGGAAGCTTTCTTT.

The table lists this clonotype with many counts. The chain has TRBV29-1 and TRBJ1-1, with TRBD1 identical over 9 bases. Germline-derived CDR1 and CDR2 are SQVTM and ANQGSEA. The CDR3 is 15 residues long. The junction had 11 bases not matched to a gene; V was cut back by 3 bases and J by 6 bases. CDR3: CSVEGELRTGAEAFF. The CDR3 bases are TGCAGCGTTGAGGGCGAACTTCGGACAGGGGCTGAAGCTTTCTTT.

The chain employs TRBV2 and TRBJ1-6, with D possibly TRBD1 on 5 matching bases. Germline loops: CDR1 SNHLY, CDR2 FYNNEI. The ends were cut back, 4 bases at V and 6 bases at J, with 10 bases in the middle. CDR3 size: 14 residues. CDR3 sequence: CASSAGGGNSPLHF. In DNA form, the CDR3 reads TGTGCCAGCAGTGCGGGTGGGGGTAATTCACCCCTCCACTTT.

This clonotype was found many times. The genes are TRBV25-1 and TRBJ2-7, with D possibly TRBD2 on 5 matching bases. Germline CDR1 reads MGHDK; CDR2 reads SYGVNS. This CDR3 region has 15 residues. V lost 4 bases to trimming and J lost 2 bases, with 15 bases between them. The CDR3: CASSVGGGLPYEQYF. CDR3 DNA sequence: TGTGCCAGCAGTGTGGGTGGCGGACTTCCCTACGAGCAGTACTTC.

Turning to this clonotype: Just one base apart from a much larger clone, this may be a read error. The chain has TRBV19 and TRBJ2-7; 7 bases align to TRBD1. The V gene's germline CDR1 is LNHDA and CDR2 SQIVND (reference sequence). The V gene end was trimmed by 7 bases and the J gene end by 2 bases; junction bases not matched to a gene: 5. This CDR3 region has 13 residues. The DNA of the CDR3 is TGTGCCAGTAATATCGGGACAGCCTACGAGCAGTACTTC. It specifies CASNIGTAYEQYF.

Concerning this clonotype itself: A clone one base away is much larger, so this may be a read error. The chain couples TRBV12-3 or TRBV12-4 to TRBJ1-4; the D gene is possibly TRBD1 (5 bases). The ends were cut back, 6 bases at V and 7 bases at J, with 15 bases in the middle. This CDR3 contains 14 residues. CDR3 nucleotide sequence: TGTGCCAGCAGGGGGGACCGATTGAGTGAAAAACTGTTTTTT. Its protein product is CASRGDRLSEKLFF.

This clonotype was found a few times. The chain is built from TRBV30 and TRBJ1-6; 8 nucleotides match TRBD1. The trim removed 4 bases at V and 9 bases at J, leaving 8 bases unmatched. Germline loops: CDR1 GTSNPN, CDR2 SVGIG (reference sequence). The CDR3 has 14 residues. CDR3 in amino acids: CAWKGGQGRSPLHF. The CDR3 DNA reads TGTGCCTGGAAGGGCGGACAGGGTCGTTCACCCCTCCACTTT.

This chain joins TRBV9 and TRBJ2-1; no firm D call. Germline values: CDR1 SGDLS, CDR2 YYNGEE. V gave up 3 bases and J gave up 5 bases, with 6 bases separating them. This CDR3 is built from 12 residues. CDR3 region: CASSAINNEQFF. The CDR3 DNA is TGTGCCAGCAGCGCCATCAACAATGAGCAGTTCTTC.

The chain joins TRBV25-1 to TRBJ2-7; 8 bases are shared with TRBD2. V trimming: 6 bases; J trimming: 5 bases; junction bases outside the gene matches: 6. CDR1 is MGHDK and CDR2 is SYGVNS in the germline V gene. This CDR3 contains 13 residues. The CDR3 sequence: CASSLSGINEQYF. DNA for the CDR3: TGTGCCAGCAGCCTTAGCGGGATAAACGAGCAGTACTTC.

The V gene is TRBV2, the J gene TRBJ1-5; D is perhaps TRBD1 (5 bases). This CDR3 has 14 residues. Trimming removed 1 base at V and 7 bases at J, with 11 bases between. Germline V gene sequence: CDR1 SNHLY, CDR2 FYNNEI. CDR3 nucleotide sequence: TGTGCCAGCAGTGAAGAGAGTGGGGGACAGCCCCAGCATTTT. The encoded protein is CASSEESGGQPQHF. The variable domain in full, with the rest retrieved from reference TRBV2 and TRBJ1-5, is EPEVTQTPSHQVTQMGQEVILRCVPISNHLYFYWYRQILGQKVEFLVSFYNNEISEKSEIFDDQFSVERPDGSNFTLKIRSTKLEDSAMYFCASSEESGGQPQHFGDGTRLSIL.

V and J are TRBV7-8 and TRBJ1-5, with a tentative D call TRBD1 (6 bases). Germline lookup yields CDR1 SGHVS and CDR2 FQNEAQ. V gave up 3 bases and J gave up 11 bases, with 14 bases separating them. The CDR3 covers 13 residues. CDR3 amino acids: CASSFGGGASQHF. CDR3 DNA: TGTGCCAGCAGCTTCGGGGGGGGGGCCTCCCAGCATTTT.

For this clonotype: The junction departs from germline at one end; a sequencing error may be responsible. The chain couples TRBV25-1 to TRBJ2-7; 7 bases align to TRBD2. CDR3 length: 14 residues. Germline V CDR1 and CDR2: MGHDK, SYGVNS. The CDR3 reads CASSGSLAVHERYF. The DNA of the CDR3 is TGTGCAAGCAGTGGGTCCCTAGCGGTGCACGAGCGGTACTTC.